The clone carrying this TCR beta chain was recorded a few times. What it recognizes is unknown. This entry comes from a study of T-cell memory formation after mild COVID-19. Study-wide results and limits: A subset of responding clones appeared in pre-infection memory, suggesting cross-reactive memory joined. Clones shrinking between day 15 and 85 showed a balanced CD4/CD8 split, and those that grew later tilted toward CD4+.

Germline V gene data show CDR1 as SEHNR and CDR2 as FQNEAQ (reference sequence). The CDR3 sequence is 13 residues long. The germline V and J ends were trimmed by 6 bases and 3 bases, with 12 bases remaining between them. A single record per CDR3 protein comes from TCRdb applying MiXCR to the 5' RACE reads. Among around 300,000 distinct CDR3 sequences listed, 10% to 15% were seen once. The TCR was taken from a young man who had mild COVID-19 (a few samples of this study predate the infection). Cell type and time point are not known. This chain links TRBV7-9 with TRBJ2-7, with D possibly matching TRBD2 (6 bases). The source material was PBMCs or a T cell subset sorted from them (not recorded which). CDR3 sequence: CASRLLAGYEQYF. CDR3 nucleotides: TGTGCCAGCAGATTACTAGCTGGCTACGAGCAGTACTTC.